The rows below give T cell receptor beta chains drawn from one sample of a study of cytomegalovirus exposure and HLA in healthy donors. The data were produced by immunoSEQ multiplex PCR, yet TCRdb's version contains in-frame clones alone and is incomplete. The sample records approximately 220,000 clones, approximately 90% being singletons. The sample taken for sequencing was PBMCs. Receptor source: a man between 18 and 29 years old in good health and CMV-seronegative. The conserved cysteine and the conserved F or W are not part of the CDR3 here.

V	J	CDR3
TRBV5-1	TRBJ2-7	ASSYRTSGSEQY
TRBV6-5	TRBJ2-6	ASRTVSSGANVLT
TRBV7-2	TRBJ2-7	ASSLEAGPAYEQY
TRBV7-8	TRBJ1-1	ASSSGHPNTEAF
TRBV28	TRBJ1-6	ASSLLQENSPLH
TRBV5-6	TRBJ1-2	ASSRPAGRGYT
TRBV5-6	TRBJ1-1	ASANRGWNTEAF
TRBV9	TRBJ1-3	ASSVTVAGNTIY
TRBV11-2	TRBJ2-1	ASSSGLEQF
TRBV28	TRBJ2-2	ASSMVDRVGELF
TRBV11-2	TRBJ2-1	ASSFVLGTSGDNEQF
TRBV5-1	TRBJ2-7	ASSSDAEEEQY
TRBV27	TRBJ2-7	ASSPGTGIEQY
TRBV5-5	TRBJ2-2	ASGRGVVGELF
TRBV7-6	TRBJ2-7	ASSLSGSYEQY
TRBV19	TRBJ2-7	ASSFRGSYEQY